This T cell receptor (beta chain) was captured in a study of human T cells and chemical hapten exposure. Study overall: There were weekly diphenylcyclopropenone doses to the scalp for patients throughout the roughly 22-week study. Findings of the study overall: After DPC sensitization, TCRs above 1 in 1000 frequency showed no change. Significantly more large CDR3 similarity clusters were formed by expanded TCRs than by controls.

TCRdb itself ran the RACE reads through MiXCR, one entry per CDR3 protein. Altogether 340,000 or so distinct CDR3 sequences are present, about 7% being singletons, with the ten largest covering roughly 8%. Regarding time point: patch test 1, 2 weeks after DPC sensitization. Treatment specified: therapeutic diphenylcyclopropenone sensitization with weekly scalp DPC. It was unfractionated whole blood from which total RNA was extracted. This clonotype appeared a few times. Its antigen is not identified. V dropped 4 bases and J dropped 10 bases, with 13 bases sitting between them. Germline V gene lookup returns CDR1 SEHNR and CDR2 FQNEAQ (reference sequence). The CDR3 is 12 amino acids.

The material was whole blood, obtained in connection with sensitization to the hapten diphenylcyclopropenone (DPC). The TCR was taken from a young woman with alopecia areata. Some clones in this sample may be carry-over from other donors' samples. The gene calls are TRBV7-9 and TRBJ1-1; a weak D match, TRBD1 (5 bases). The CDR3 protein is CASSSGGGSAFF. The CDR3 bases are TGTGCCAGCAGCTCCGGCGGGGGATCAGCTTTCTTT.